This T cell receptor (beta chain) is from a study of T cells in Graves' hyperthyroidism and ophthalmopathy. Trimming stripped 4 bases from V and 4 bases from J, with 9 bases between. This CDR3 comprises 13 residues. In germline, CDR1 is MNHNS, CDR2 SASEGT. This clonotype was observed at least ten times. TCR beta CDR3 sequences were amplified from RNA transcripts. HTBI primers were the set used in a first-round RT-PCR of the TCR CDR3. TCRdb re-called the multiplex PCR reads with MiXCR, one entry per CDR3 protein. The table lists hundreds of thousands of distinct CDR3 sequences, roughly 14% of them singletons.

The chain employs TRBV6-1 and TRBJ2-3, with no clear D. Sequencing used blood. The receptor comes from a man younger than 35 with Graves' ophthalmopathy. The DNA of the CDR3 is TGTGCCAGCAGTGTAGGTGCTGCAGATACGCAGTATTTT. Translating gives CASSVGAADTQYF.